A selection of T cell receptor beta chains follows, all from one sample in a study of T cell responses to AZD1222 COVID-19 vaccine. The data were produced by immunoSEQ multiplex PCR, yet TCRdb's version contains in-frame clones alone and is incomplete. The sample includes more than 100,000 clones, about 92% seen only once; the top ten take 11% to 15%. The specimen was peripheral blood, collected on day 0 of AZD1222 vaccination. The receptor set was obtained from an adult in good health. Each CDR3 is given with its conserved first and last residue. A D gene is named only where the DNA matches it firmly. The listing skips clone size in some rows; elsewhere it reads once, few, many or a size class.

clone_size,d_call,v_call,j_call,cdr3_nt,cdr3_aa
-,TRBD2,TRBV5-1,TRBJ2-5,TGCGCCAGCAGCGAGAGAAGTAGCGGGGGGGCCGGTGAGACCCAGTACTTC,CASSERSSGGAGETQYF
-,-,TRBV29-1,TRBJ1-1,TGCAGCGTCGTGGACAGGAACACTGAAGCTTTCTTT,CSVVDRNTEAFF
-,-,TRBV28,TRBJ1-2,TGTGCCAGCTCCCAAAGGGGGGTGCGCTATGGCTACACCTTC,CASSQRGVRYGYTF
-,TRBD1,TRBV9,TRBJ2-5,TGTGCCAGCAGCGTGACAGGGGTAGAAGAGACCCAGTACTTC,CASSVTGVEETQYF
-,TRBD1,TRBV19,TRBJ2-7,TGTGCCAGTAGTTTCCGGACAGGGGGATACTACGAGCAGTACTTC,CASSFRTGGYYEQYF
-,-,TRBV6-5,TRBJ2-7,TGTGCCAGCAGTCCTAAGGGAACCTTGAGGGAGCAGTACTTC,CASSPKGTLREQYF
-,-,TRBV5-1,TRBJ2-1,TGCGCCAGCAGCTTGGGGGCACCTTACAATGAGCAGTTCTTC,CASSLGAPYNEQFF
-,-,TRBV24-1,TRBJ1-1,TGTGCCACCAGTGAACCCGGGGGGACAGAAGCTTTCTTT,CATSEPGGTEAFF
-,-,TRBV6-2/TRBV6-3,TRBJ1-1,TGTGCCAGCAGTTACTCCACTGAAGCTTTCTTT,CASSYSTEAFF
-,TRBD2,TRBV27,TRBJ2-3,TGTGCCAGCAGTGCCGAACTAGCGGAGCCCACAGATACGCAGTATTTT,CASSAELAEPTDTQYF
few,-,TRBV6-1,TRBJ1-3,TGTGCCAGCAGTGATGGGGTCTCTGGAAACACCATATATTTT,CASSDGVSGNTIYF
-,TRBD1,TRBV10-3,TRBJ1-2,TGTGCCATCAGTGACCCGCAGGGGGCCGCCCGCCTCGCATACTTC,CAISDPQGAARLAYF
-,-,TRBV7-2,TRBJ1-1,TGTGCCAGCAGCTTAGGGCGGGGAGGCACTGAAGCTTTCTTT,CASSLGRGGTEAFF
-,-,TRBV9,TRBJ1-2,TGTGCCAGCAGCGACACAGGGCCCCACACCTACAACTATGGCTACACCTTC,CASSDTGPHTYNYGYTF
-,TRBD2,TRBV29-1,TRBJ2-7,TGCAGCGTTGAGCGGGGGGGGCTTAAGCAGTACTTC,CSVERGGLKQYF
-,-,TRBV5-4,TRBJ2-2,TGTGCCAGCAGCTCGGTTAATGGAGACACCGGGGAGCTGTTTTTT,CASSSVNGDTGELFF
once,-,TRBV28,TRBJ2-1,TGTGCCAGCAGCCCCGGGACAAGCTGGTTGAATGAGCAGTTCTTC,CASSPGTSWLNEQFF
-,TRBD2,TRBV5-4,TRBJ2-7,TGTGCCAGCAGCTGGGGGGGGGTAAGCTACGAGCAGTACTTC,CASSWGGVSYEQYF
-,-,TRBV11-2,TRBJ1-1,TGTGCCAGCAGCATGAGTGGCAAACTAGGCACTGAAGCTTTCTTT,CASSMSGKLGTEAFF
few,-,TRBV3-1/TRBV3-2,TRBJ1-5,TGTGCCAGCAGCCAAGGCAGGGGTAGCAATCAGCCCCAGCATTTT,CASSQGRGSNQPQHF
-,TRBD1,TRBV7-8,TRBJ1-4,TGTGCCAGCAGCTTCTTGGGGCAGGGGGGTGAAAAACTGTTTTTT,CASSFLGQGGEKLFF
-,TRBD1,TRBV27,TRBJ1-2,TGTGCCAGCAGTGCAAAAGGACAGGGAATTTGGAGCTATGGCTACACCTTC,CASSAKGQGIWSYGYTF
-,TRBD1,TRBV18,TRBJ1-1,TGTGCCAGCTCACCACCGGGACAGGGGGTCCCCGGGTCGAACACTGAAGCTTTCTTT,CASSPPGQGVPGSNTEAFF
-,-,TRBV2,TRBJ2-7,TGTGCCAGCAGTCGCGGACACGACTCCTACGAGCAGTACTTC,CASSRGHDSYEQYF
-,-,TRBV28,TRBJ2-1,TGTGCCAGCAGATCTCCTCGGGGAGGAAACAGATACAATGAGCAGTTCTTC,CASRSPRGGNRYNEQFF
-,-,TRBV6-5,TRBJ1-1,TGTGCCAGCAGTATAGGGGCGGGGATGTTGGAAGCTTTCTTT,CASSIGAGMLEAFF
-,-,TRBV15,TRBJ2-7,TGTGCCACCAGCAGAGAAATCGGGCTCTACGAGCAGTACTTC,CATSREIGLYEQYF
-,-,TRBV25-1,TRBJ2-2,TGTGCCAGCAGTGAGGAAGGGCCCGGGGAGCTGTTTTTT,CASSEEGPGELFF
-,TRBD1,TRBV6-2/TRBV6-3,TRBJ2-7,TGTGCCAGCAGTTATTCCGGACAGGGGGTCCTCGAGCAGTACTTC,CASSYSGQGVLEQYF
-,-,TRBV25-1,TRBJ1-6,TGTGCCAGCAGTGATCCGGGGCAGCATAATTCACCCCTCCACTTT,CASSDPGQHNSPLHF
-,-,TRBV4-1,TRBJ1-2,TGCGCCAGCAGCCAGTCCGTAACGACTGTGATTTTGAACTATGGCTACACCTTC,CASSQSVTTVILNYGYTF
-,-,TRBV24-1,TRBJ2-2,TGTGCCACCAAAGGAAGGGAGGACACCGGGGAGCTGTTTTTT,CATKGREDTGELFF
-,-,TRBV19,TRBJ2-1,TGTGCCAGTAGTATTAACTGGGACACTTACAATGAGCAGTTCTTC,CASSINWDTYNEQFF
-,-,TRBV6-7,TRBJ2-7,TGTGCCAGCACCTTACTTGGGACCGAAGGGGAGCAGTACTTC,CASTLLGTEGEQYF
-,-,TRBV19,TRBJ2-1,TGTGCCAGTAGTATGGAAGGGGGGCCCGGGGCCTACAATGAGCAGTTCTTC,CASSMEGGPGAYNEQFF
-,TRBD1,TRBV7-9,TRBJ1-4,TGTGCCAGCAGCTACAGGGGGCGAGCAACTAATGAAAAACTGTTTTTT,CASSYRGRATNEKLFF
-,TRBD1,TRBV5-5,TRBJ1-4,TGTGCCAGCAGCTTCGACAGGGGGGTTGAAAAACTGTTTTTT,CASSFDRGVEKLFF
-,-,TRBV5-1,TRBJ1-2,TGCGCCAGCAGCGTAGGGACGGGGCGGTTCTTCTATGGCTACACCTTC,CASSVGTGRFFYGYTF
-,-,TRBV4-1,TRBJ2-4,TGCGCCAGCAGCCTCCCAGGGGGGAAAAACATTCAGTACTTC,CASSLPGGKNIQYF
-,-,TRBV3-1/TRBV3-2,TRBJ2-7,TGTGCCAGCAGCCAAGATGATGGAGCGAAGTACTTC,CASSQDDGAKYF
-,-,TRBV5-1,TRBJ2-3,TGCGCCAGCAGCTTGGTCGTTCGGTCACTCAGGGATACGCAGTATTTT,CASSLVVRSLRDTQYF
few,-,TRBV28,TRBJ1-5,TGTGCCAGCAGTTTAACGACGGCGTTTGCGCCCCAGCATTTT,CASSLTTAFAPQHF
-,-,TRBV7-9,TRBJ1-4,TGTGCCAGCAGCTTAGTAGGCGCGAGAAAAGAAAAACTGTTTTTT,CASSLVGARKEKLFF
-,TRBD2,TRBV13,TRBJ2-1,TGTGCCAGCAGCCCCGAGCCGGGACTAGAGGACAATGAGCAGTTCTTC,CASSPEPGLEDNEQFF
-,-,TRBV5-1,TRBJ1-5,TGCGCCAATCTGAGGGAATACCAGCCCCAGCATTTT,CANLREYQPQHF
-,-,TRBV7-9,TRBJ2-7,TGTGCCACCGAGGCGGACATATCAAAGAGATACGAGCAGTACTTC,CATEADISKRYEQYF
-,-,TRBV9,TRBJ2-1,TGTGCCAGCAGCACCAGAGGCTTTAATGAGCAGTTCTTC,CASSTRGFNEQFF
-,TRBD1,TRBV4-1,TRBJ2-2,TGCGCCAGCAGCCGTAAGGGGGACAGGGGCTCCACCGGGGAGCTGTTTTTT,CASSRKGDRGSTGELFF
-,-,TRBV6-2/TRBV6-3,TRBJ2-3,TGTGCCAGCAACCCCTCCGGGACTGCCACAGATACGCAGTATTTT,CASNPSGTATDTQYF
once,-,TRBV5-4,TRBJ2-1,TGTGCCAGCAAAGGAACGTGGGACTACAATGAGCAGTTCTTC,CASKGTWDYNEQFF
-,-,TRBV9,TRBJ2-3,TGTGCCAGCAGCACCCTCAATACGCAGTATTTT,CASSTLNTQYF
-,TRBD2,TRBV3-1/TRBV3-2,TRBJ2-7,TGTGCCAGCAGCCAGGGACTAGCTTTTGGGAACTACGAGCAGTACTTC,CASSQGLAFGNYEQYF